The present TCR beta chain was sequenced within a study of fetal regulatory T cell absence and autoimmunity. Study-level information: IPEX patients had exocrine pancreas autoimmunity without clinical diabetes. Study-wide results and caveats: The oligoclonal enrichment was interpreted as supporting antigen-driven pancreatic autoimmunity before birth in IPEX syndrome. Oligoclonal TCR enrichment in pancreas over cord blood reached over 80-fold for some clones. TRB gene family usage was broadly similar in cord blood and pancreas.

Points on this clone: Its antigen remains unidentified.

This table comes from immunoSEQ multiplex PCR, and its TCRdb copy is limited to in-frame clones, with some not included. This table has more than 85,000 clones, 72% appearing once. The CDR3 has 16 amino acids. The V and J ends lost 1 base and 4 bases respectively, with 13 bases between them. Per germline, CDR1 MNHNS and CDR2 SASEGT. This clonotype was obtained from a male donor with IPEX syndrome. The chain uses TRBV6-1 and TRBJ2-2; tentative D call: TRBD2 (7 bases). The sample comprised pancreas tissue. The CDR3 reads CASSEVRGGLTGELFF. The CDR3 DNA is TGTGCCAGCAGTGAAGTGAGGGGGGGGCTCACCGGGGAGCTGTTTTTT.